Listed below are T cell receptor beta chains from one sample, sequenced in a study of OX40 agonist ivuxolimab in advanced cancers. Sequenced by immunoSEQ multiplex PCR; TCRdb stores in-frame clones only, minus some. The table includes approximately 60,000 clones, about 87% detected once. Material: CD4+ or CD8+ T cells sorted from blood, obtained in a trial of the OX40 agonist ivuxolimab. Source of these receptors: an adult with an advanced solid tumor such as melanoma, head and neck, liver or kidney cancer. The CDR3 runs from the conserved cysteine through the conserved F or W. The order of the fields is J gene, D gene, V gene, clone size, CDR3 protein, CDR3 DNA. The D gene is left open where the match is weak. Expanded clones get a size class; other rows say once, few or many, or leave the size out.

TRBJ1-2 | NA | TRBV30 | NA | CAWSVEASYGYTF | TGTGCCTGGAGTGTAGAGGCCAGCTATGGCTACACCTTC
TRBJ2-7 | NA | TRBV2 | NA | CASSELIYEQYF | TGTGCCAGCAGTGAACTGATTTACGAGCAGTACTTC
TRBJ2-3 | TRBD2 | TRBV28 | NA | CASLLAENTDTQYF | TGTGCCAGCCTCCTAGCGGAGAATACAGATACGCAGTATTTT
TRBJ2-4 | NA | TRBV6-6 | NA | CASRGAGLSKNIQYF | TGTGCCAGCCGTGGGGCAGGGCTGTCCAAAAACATTCAGTACTTC
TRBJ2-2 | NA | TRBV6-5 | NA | CASSYKIGELFF | TGTGCCAGCAGTTACAAGATCGGGGAGCTGTTTTTT
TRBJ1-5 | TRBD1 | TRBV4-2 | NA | CASSQRQGSNQPQHF | TGTGCCAGCAGCCAAAGACAGGGTAGCAATCAGCCCCAGCATTTT
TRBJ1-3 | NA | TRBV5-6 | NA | CASSLLEAGNTIYF | TGTGCCAGCAGCTTGTTGGAGGCTGGAAACACCATATATTTT
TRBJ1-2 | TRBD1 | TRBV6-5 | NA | CASSLYRGNYGYTF | TGTGCCAGCAGTTTATACAGGGGGAACTATGGCTACACCTTC
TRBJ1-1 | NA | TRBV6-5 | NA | CASSYGQPRNTEAFF | TGTGCCAGCAGTTACGGTCAGCCAAGGAACACTGAAGCTTTCTTT
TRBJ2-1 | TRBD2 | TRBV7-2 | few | CASSLSGTNRNEQFF | TGTGCCAGCAGCTTGAGCGGGACCAACCGCAATGAGCAGTTCTTC
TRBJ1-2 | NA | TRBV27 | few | CASSLSAAGAGGYTF | TGTGCCAGCAGTTTATCCGCGGCGGGTGCGGGTGGCTACACCTTC
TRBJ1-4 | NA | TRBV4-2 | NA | CASSQGGLNNEKLFF | TGTGCCAGCAGCCAAGGAGGGCTTAATAATGAAAAACTGTTTTTT
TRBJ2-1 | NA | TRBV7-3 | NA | CASSLIGQAGKGGEQFF | TGTGCCAGCAGCTTAATAGGGCAGGCAGGGAAGGGGGGTGAGCAGTTCTTC
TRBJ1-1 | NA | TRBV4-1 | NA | CASSTPPIGGTRTDTEAFF | TGCGCCAGCAGCACCCCCCCGATTGGGGGTACGCGAACGGACACTGAAGCTTTCTTT
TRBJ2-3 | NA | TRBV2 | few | CASSDSLGTQYF | TGTGCCAGCAGTGACTCTCTCGGGACGCAGTATTTT
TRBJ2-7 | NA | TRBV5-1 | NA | CASSLERGLEQYF | TGCGCCAGCAGCTTAGAACGGGGCCTCGAGCAGTACTTC
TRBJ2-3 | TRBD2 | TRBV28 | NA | CASSDVGLAEDTDTQYF | TGTGCCAGCAGTGACGTCGGACTAGCGGAGGACACAGATACGCAGTATTTT
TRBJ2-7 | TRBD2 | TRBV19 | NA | CASSIMGTSGRGYEQYF | TGTGCCAGTAGTATAATGGGGACTAGCGGGAGAGGTTACGAGCAGTACTTC
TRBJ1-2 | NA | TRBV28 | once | CASSLWDLRYGYTF | TGTGCCAGCAGTTTATGGGATCTTCGCTATGGCTACACCTTC
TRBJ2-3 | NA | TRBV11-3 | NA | CASSPPGVNTQYF | TGTGCCAGCAGTCCCCCGGGGGTGAATACGCAGTATTTT
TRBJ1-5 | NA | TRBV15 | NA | CATSRDQVIRDNQPQHF | TGTGCCACCAGCAGAGATCAAGTAATTAGGGATAATCAGCCCCAGCATTTT
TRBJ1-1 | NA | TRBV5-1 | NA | CASSLAGQNTEAFF | TGCGCCAGCAGCTTGGCCGGGCAGAACACTGAAGCTTTCTTT
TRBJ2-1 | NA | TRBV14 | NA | CASSQERAQFF | TGTGCCAGCAGCCAAGAACGTGCGCAGTTCTTC
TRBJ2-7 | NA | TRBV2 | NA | CASSRGLDPYEQYF | TGTGCCAGCAGCCGCGGACTGGACCCCTACGAGCAGTACTTC
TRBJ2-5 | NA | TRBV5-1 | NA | CASSLEATGETQYF | TGCGCCAGCAGCTTGGAGGCGACGGGAGAGACCCAGTACTTC
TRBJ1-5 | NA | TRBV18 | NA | CASSPTRNQPQHF | TGTGCCAGCTCACCGACACGGAATCAGCCCCAGCATTTT
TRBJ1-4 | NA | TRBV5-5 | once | CASSLLGGTYEKLFF | TGTGCCAGCAGCTTGTTGGGTGGGACATACGAAAAACTGTTTTTT
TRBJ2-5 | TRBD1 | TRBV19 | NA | CASSQDRAGQTQYF | TGTGCCAGTAGTCAGGACAGGGCGGGGCAGACCCAGTACTTC
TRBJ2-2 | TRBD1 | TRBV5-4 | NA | CASSRDRVDTGELFF | TGTGCCAGCAGCCGCGACAGGGTCGACACCGGGGAGCTGTTTTTT
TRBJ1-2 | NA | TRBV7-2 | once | CASRINYGYTF | TGTGCCAGCAGAATCAACTATGGCTACACCTTC
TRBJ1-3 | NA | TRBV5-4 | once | CASSLKPLGRSSGNTIYF | TGTGCCAGCAGCCTGAAACCCTTAGGACGGAGCTCTGGAAACACCATATATTTT
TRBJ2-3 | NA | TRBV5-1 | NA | CASSLEVTSTDTQYF | TGCGCCAGCAGCTTGGAGGTTACGAGCACAGATACGCAGTATTTT
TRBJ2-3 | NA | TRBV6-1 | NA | CASSEALRGSAGTDTQYF | TGTGCCAGCAGTGAAGCGCTTCGCGGCAGCGCAGGCACAGATACGCAGTATTTT
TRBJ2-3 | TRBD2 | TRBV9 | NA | CASSTRGSGSTDTQYF | TGTGCCAGCAGCACACGCGGTAGCGGGAGCACAGATACGCAGTATTTT
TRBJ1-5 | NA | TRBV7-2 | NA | CASTPDRNQPQHF | TGTGCCAGCACCCCTGACAGGAATCAGCCCCAGCATTTT
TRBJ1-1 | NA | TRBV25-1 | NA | CASSEVVGRSNTEAFF | TGTGCCAGCAGTGAGGTAGTGGGACGGTCGAACACTGAAGCTTTCTTT
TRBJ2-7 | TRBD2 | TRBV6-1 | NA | CASSGRSGRSYEQYF | TGTGCCAGCAGTGGGAGGAGCGGGAGATCCTACGAGCAGTACTTC